The 13 T cell receptor beta chains reported below all come from one sample, sequenced in a study of blood T cells in healthy people across ages. The authors ran a second PCR of about 6 to 11 cycles using a sample-barcoded 5' primer and a J-beta primer mix. In TCRdb, the 5' RACE reads were re-called with MiXCR into one record per CDR3 protein. Altogether 730,000 or so distinct CDR3 sequences are present, around 43% being singletons, with the ten largest covering 30%. Material for sequencing was blood. The source is a man older than 75 in good health.

This clonotype occurred a few times. This clone may be a read error of a much larger clone one base away. The genes are TRBV4-3 and TRBJ2-7; no clear D. Germline V gene sequence: CDR1 LGHNA, CDR2 YSLEER. This CDR3 has 13 amino acids. Trimming took off 0 bases at V and 1 base at J, with 4 bases between the two ends. The DNA for the CDR3 is TGCGCCAGCAGCCAAGATGTGTCCTACGAGCAGTACTTC. This codes for CASSQDVSYEQYF.

This clonotype was counted only a few times. The chain joins TRBV7-2 to TRBJ2-3; 7 bases match TRBD2. The CDR3 is 16 amino acids. Germline assignment: CDR1 SGHTA and CDR2 FQGNSA. The V segment lost 3 bases and the J segment 1 base; nucleotides outside the gene matches: 7. The CDR3 reads CASSFPSSGGTDTQYF. The CDR3 DNA is TGTGCCAGCAGCTTCCCCTCCAGCGGGGGCACAGATACGCAGTATTTT.

This clonotype has a handful of counts. The rearrangement links TRBV9 to TRBJ2-5; 7 bases line up with TRBD2. Germline-derived CDR1 and CDR2 are SGDLS and YYNGEE. CDR3 length: 16 amino acids. After removal of 3 bases from V and 5 bases from J, the junction contained 13 bases not matched to a gene. As DNA, the CDR3 is TGTGCCAGCAGCGCCAACGTCCTTTTGGGAGGGGAGACCCAGTACTTC. Its protein product is CASSANVLLGGETQYF. The full variable domain, with the rest looked up from reference TRBV9 and TRBJ2-5, is DSGVTQTPKHLITATGQRVTLRCSPRSGDLSVYWYQQSLDQGLQFLIQYYNGEERAKGNILERFSAQQFPDLHSELNLSSLELGDSALYFCASSANVLLGGETQYFGPGTRLLVL.

The DNA of the CDR3 is TGTGCCAGCAGCAGGGGCGGAGCGGGAGCATTTTACGAGCAGTACTTC. It codes for CASSRGGAGAFYEQYF. The chain carries TRBV3-1 and TRBJ2-4; 8 nucleotides match TRBD2. The J call may be wrong; the DNA end is better matched by TRBJ2-7. This CDR3 is 16 amino acids long. Germline lookup yields CDR1 LGHDT and CDR2 YNNKEL (reference sequence).

As for this clonotype: A much more abundant neighbour one base away suggests this may be a read error. The gene calls are TRBV28 and TRBJ2-1; TRBD1 might be the D (5 bases). The germline gives CDR1 MDHEN, CDR2 SYDVKM. The CDR3 spans 13 residues. Trimming left V 6 bases short and J 10 bases short, with 16 bases between. CDR3 sequence reads: CASSPGLVEEQFF. In DNA, the CDR3 is TGTGCCAGCAGCCCAGGGCTAGTCGAGGAGCAGTTCTTC. Full variable domain (remainder filled in from reference TRBV28 and TRBJ2-1): DVKVTQSSRYLVKRTGEKVFLECVQDMDHENMFWYRQDPGLGLRLIYFSYDVKMKEKGDIPEGYSVSREKKERFSLILESASTNQTSMYLCASSPGLVEEQFFGPGTRLTVL.

The gene calls are TRBV20-1 and TRBJ2-5; TRBD2 is a possible D gene (6 bases). The V end lost 5 bases, the J end lost 5 bases, and 15 bases lay between the germline ends. The CDR3 spans 13 residues. The germline gives CDR1 DFQATT, CDR2 SNEGSKA (reference sequence). In nucleotides, the CDR3 is TGCAGTGCTTCCAGACTAGACGGGGAGACCCAGTACTTC. Its protein is CSASRLDGETQYF.

This clonotype was recorded a few times. The chain recombines TRBV30 with TRBJ2-1, with D possibly TRBD1 on 6 matching bases. The CDR3 consists of 12 residues. CDR1 is GTSNPN and CDR2 is SVGIG in the germline V gene (reference sequence). Trimming shortened V by 3 bases and J by 8 bases, and 11 bases separated the two germline ends. This chain's CDR3 is CAWSLNRDEQFF. As DNA, the CDR3 is TGTGCCTGGAGCCTAAACAGGGATGAGCAGTTCTTC.

The chain joins TRBV2 to TRBJ2-5; no reliable D call. The V gene lost 2 bases and the J gene lost 11 bases, with 12 bases spanning the gap. Germline V gene lookup returns CDR1 SNHLY and CDR2 FYNNEI. The CDR3 totals 12 residues. The CDR3 DNA is TGTGCCAGCAGTGAACAGTACAATGAGCAGTACTTC. This gives the protein CASSEQYNEQYF.

The chain has TRBV20-1 and TRBJ2-2, with 7 bases fitting TRBD2. Germline V gene lookup returns CDR1 DFQATT and CDR2 SNEGSKA (reference sequence). This CDR3 is 14 amino acids long. Trimming at V came to 3 bases and at J to 2 bases, leaving 3 bases not matched to a gene. The CDR3 nucleotides read TGCAGTGCTAGTCGGGGGGTAAACACCGGGGAGCTGTTTTTT. Its protein is CSASRGVNTGELFF.

This clonotype occurred many times. The rearrangement links TRBV6-2 or TRBV6-3 to TRBJ2-5; 11 bases line up with TRBD2. Germline V gene sequence: CDR1 MNHEY, CDR2 SVGEGT. V shed 2 bases, J shed 5 bases, and the junction held 16 bases outside the gene matches. The CDR3 length is 19 residues. The CDR3 here is CASSYTLAGVKDERETQYF. The CDR3 nucleotides read TGTGCCAGCAGTTACACACTAGCGGGAGTAAAGGACGAGAGGGAGACCCAGTACTTC.

Concerning this clonotype itself: One base away lies a much larger clone, so this may be a sequencing read error. Since no conserved phenylalanine or tryptophan closes the CDR3, a read error is the likely cause. The J gene is TRBJ2-1, the V gene TRBV6-2 or TRBV6-3; perhaps TRBD1 as D (5 bases). Trimming took 7 bases from V and 7 from J, leaving 8 bases between them. There are 11 residues in the CDR3. Germline CDR1 and CDR2: MNHEY and SVGEGT. The CDR3 spells CASTGLNEQFY. Written as DNA, the CDR3 is TGTGCCAGCACAGGGCTAAATGAGCAGTTCTAC.

This clonotype was detected only a few times. The chain links TRBV11-3 to TRBJ1-6; the D is unclear. The CDR3 is 13 residues long. Germline V gene sequence: CDR1 SGHNT, CDR2 YENEEA. V lost 1 base and J 8 bases, leaving 6 bases between the germline ends. In DNA, the CDR3 is TGTGCCAGCAGCTTAGTTTCGGATTCACCCCTCCACTTT. Translation: CASSLVSDSPLHF.

V is TRBV7-2 and J is TRBJ2-5; D remains unclear. The CDR3 has 14 amino acids. Trimming shortened V by 4 bases and J by 0 bases, and 9 bases separated the two germline ends. The germline CDR1 and CDR2 sequences are SGHTA and FQGNSA. DNA for the CDR3: TGTGCCAGCAGCTCCCAACACTACCAAGAGACCCAGTACTTC. This sequence encodes CASSSQHYQETQYF. Filled out from reference TRBV7-2 and TRBJ2-5, the complete variable domain reads GAGVSQSPSNKVTEKGKDVELRCDPISGHTALYWYRQSLGQGLEFLIYFQGNSAPDKSGLPSDRFSAERTGGSVSTLTIQRTQQEDSAVYLCASSSQHYQETQYFGPGTRLLVL.